Listed below are T cell receptor beta chains from one sample, sequenced in a study of shared clonotypes between healthy human individuals. The assay was immunoSEQ multiplex PCR, and TCRdb's table has in-frame clones only and misses some. The table includes 1,400,000 or so clones, about 98.5% detected once. The specimen sequenced was naive CD4+ T cells sorted from blood. These receptors originate from a man aged 25 to 40 in good health. Each CDR3 is given with its conserved first and last residue. D genes are given only for firm matches. Not all rows give a size; the values are once, few, many and, for expanded clones, a class.

v_gene	d_gene	abundance	j_gene	CDR3nt	CDR3aa
TRBV25-1	TRBD1	NA	TRBJ2-7	TGTGCCAGCAGACAGGGGGGAACGGACGAGCAGTACTTC	CASRQGGTDEQYF
TRBV5-1	NA	NA	TRBJ1-3	TGCGCCAGCAGCTTGGACGTTAACCTCTCTGGAAACACCATATATTTT	CASSLDVNLSGNTIYF
TRBV29-1	NA	once	TRBJ1-1	TGCAGCGTTAGACGCGGGGCAAACACTGAAGCTTTCTTT	CSVRRGANTEAFF
TRBV11-2	NA	NA	TRBJ1-4	TGTGCCAGCAGCTTTCAGGGTTATGAAAAACTGTTTTTT	CASSFQGYEKLFF
TRBV15	TRBD1	NA	TRBJ1-5	TGTGCCACCAGCAGAAACCGGGACAGGGATCAGCCCCAGCATTTT	CATSRNRDRDQPQHF
TRBV5-6	NA	once	TRBJ1-1	TGTGCCAGCAGCTTGAGAGGGCTTGAAGCTTTCTTT	CASSLRGLEAFF
TRBV5-5	NA	NA	TRBJ1-1	TGTGCCAGCAGCTTGGTTCGGGGAGTAGCTTTCTTT	CASSLVRGVAFF
TRBV28	TRBD2	NA	TRBJ2-7	TGTGCCAGCAGTTCCTCGCGGAGACTAGCGGGTCACGGCGAGCAGTACTTC	CASSSSRRLAGHGEQYF
TRBV18	TRBD1	NA	TRBJ1-1	TGTGCCAGCTCACAGAAGGACAGGGGTGAGACTGAAGCTTTCTTT	CASSQKDRGETEAFF
TRBV29-1	TRBD1	NA	TRBJ2-1	TGCAGCCCCGGACAGGGTGGCGATGAGCAGTTCTTC	CSPGQGGDEQFF
TRBV7-9	NA	NA	TRBJ1-2	TGTGCCAGCAGCTTACCAGGATCCGATGGCTACACCTTC	CASSLPGSDGYTF
TRBV19	TRBD2	once	TRBJ2-1	TGTGCCAGTAGTATGCTAGCGGGATGGAACAATGAGCAGTTCTTC	CASSMLAGWNNEQFF
TRBV4-2	NA	NA	TRBJ2-5	TGTGCCAGCAGCCTCCGACCGGGCGGGCCAGAGACCCAGTACTTC	CASSLRPGGPETQYF
TRBV7-2	NA	NA	TRBJ1-3	TGTGCCAGCAGCTTATTAACCGGGAACACCATATATTTT	CASSLLTGNTIYF
TRBV2	NA	NA	TRBJ1-2	TGTGCCAGCAGGGGGGGGACACCTAACTATGGCTACACCTTC	CASRGGTPNYGYTF
TRBV5-5	NA	NA	TRBJ2-1	TGTGCCAGCAGTCCGGGACTCCTCACCTTCAATGAGCAGTTCTTC	CASSPGLLTFNEQFF
TRBV10-3	TRBD2	once	TRBJ2-7	TGTGCCACGGGACTAGCTACCGAGCAGTACTTC	CATGLATEQYF
TRBV2	NA	NA	TRBJ2-1	TGTGCCACCCGACTCCTAAGGTTAGGTGAGCAGTTCTTC	CATRLLRLGEQFF
TRBV5-1	TRBD1	NA	TRBJ2-7	TGCGCCAGCAGCTCGGGACAGGGTACCACCTACGAGCAGTACTTC	CASSSGQGTTYEQYF
TRBV5-4	NA	once	TRBJ1-2	TGTGCCAGCAGCTTGGCCGGGAACTTCTATGGCTACACCTTC	CASSLAGNFYGYTF
TRBV7-9	NA	NA	TRBJ2-1	TGTGCCAGCAGCTTTCTTAGGGGGAGTTCCTACAATGAGCAGTTCTTC	CASSFLRGSSYNEQFF
TRBV28	NA	once	TRBJ2-7	TGTGCCAGCAGTTTATTTGGGGTCGAGCAGTACTTC	CASSLFGVEQYF